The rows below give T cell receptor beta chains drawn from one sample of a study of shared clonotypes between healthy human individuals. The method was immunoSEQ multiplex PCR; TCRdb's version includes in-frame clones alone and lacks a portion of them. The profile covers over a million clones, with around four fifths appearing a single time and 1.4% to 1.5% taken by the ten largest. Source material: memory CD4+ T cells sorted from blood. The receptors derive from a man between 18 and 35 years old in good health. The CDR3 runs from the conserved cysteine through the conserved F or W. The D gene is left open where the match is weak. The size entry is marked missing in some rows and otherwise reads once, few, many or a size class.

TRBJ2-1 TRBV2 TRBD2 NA CASSEGTSGLFQFF TGTGCCAGCAGTGAGGGGACTAGCGGCCTCTTTCAGTTCTTC
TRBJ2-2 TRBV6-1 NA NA CASRRGSGELFF TGTGCCAGCAGGAGGGGGTCCGGGGAGCTGTTTTTT
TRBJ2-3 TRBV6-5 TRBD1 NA CASSYSRQGALSQYF TGTGCCAGCAGTTACTCGAGACAGGGGGCCCTGTCGCAGTATTTT
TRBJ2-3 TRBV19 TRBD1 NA CASRDRGSDTQYF TGTGCCAGCAGGGACAGAGGGTCAGATACGCAGTATTTT
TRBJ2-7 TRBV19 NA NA CASKEAGDSYEQYF TGTGCCAGTAAGGAGGCTGGCGACTCCTACGAGCAGTACTTC
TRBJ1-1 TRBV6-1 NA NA CASSEGSVRAFF TGTGCCAGCAGTGAAGGGTCAGTGCGGGCTTTCTTT
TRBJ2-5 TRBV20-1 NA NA CSARTAGTQYF TGCAGTGCTCGGACGGCAGGGACCCAGTACTTC
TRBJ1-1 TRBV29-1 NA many CSVAARGPNTEAFF TGCAGCGTTGCGGCCAGGGGCCCAAACACTGAAGCTTTCTTT
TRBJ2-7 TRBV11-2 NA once CASSPRGKTYEQYF TGTGCCAGCAGCCCTAGAGGGAAGACCTACGAGCAGTACTTC
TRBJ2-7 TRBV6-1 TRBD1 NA CASGGTGSSYEQYF TGTGCCAGCGGAGGGACAGGAAGCTCCTACGAGCAGTACTTC
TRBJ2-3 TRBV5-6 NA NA CASSSRSSTDTQYF TGTGCCAGCAGTAGCAGGTCTAGCACAGATACGCAGTATTTT
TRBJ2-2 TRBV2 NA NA CASSETGQTGELFF TGTGCCAGCAGTGAGACGGGCCAGACCGGGGAGCTGTTTTTT
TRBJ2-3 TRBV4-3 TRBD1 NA CASSQLGQGTDTQYF TGCGCCAGCAGCCAACTCGGACAGGGGACAGATACGCAGTATTTT
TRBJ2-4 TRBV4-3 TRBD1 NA CASSQVRPGQGTNIQYF TGCGCCAGCAGCCAAGTCAGACCGGGACAGGGCACCAACATTCAGTACTTC
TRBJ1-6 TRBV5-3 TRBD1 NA CARSLRDRASYNSPLHF TGTGCCAGAAGCCTCCGGGACAGGGCCTCCTATAATTCACCCCTCCACTTT
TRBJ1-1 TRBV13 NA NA CASSPSGKNTEAFF TGTGCCAGCAGCCCTAGTGGGAAGAACACTGAAGCTTTCTTT
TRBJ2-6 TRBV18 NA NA CASSPGVSTLGANVLTF TGTGCCAGCTCACCTGGGGTTTCTACCTTAGGGGCCAACGTCCTGACTTTC
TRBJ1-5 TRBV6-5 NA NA CASSYSPVGDQPQHF TGTGCCAGCAGTTACTCGCCTGTGGGGGATCAGCCCCAGCATTTT
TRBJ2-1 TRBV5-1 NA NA CASSLSRGGGVTEQFF TGCGCCAGCAGCTTGAGTCGTGGAGGGGGGGTGACTGAGCAGTTCTTC
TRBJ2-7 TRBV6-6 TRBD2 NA CASSRPGLAGTEQYF TGTGCCAGCAGTCGACCGGGACTAGCGGGGACCGAGCAGTACTTC
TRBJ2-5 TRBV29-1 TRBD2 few CSVEDREGFVVGTQYF TGCAGCGTTGAAGATCGGGAGGGGTTCGTTGTGGGGACCCAGTACTTC
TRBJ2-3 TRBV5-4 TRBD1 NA CASSAGTGLTDTQYF TGTGCCAGCAGCGCCGGGACAGGGCTGACAGATACGCAGTATTTT
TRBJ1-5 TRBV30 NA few CAWSYRKQAGSNQPQHF TGTGCCTGGAGTTATCGAAAACAGGCGGGGAGCAATCAGCCCCAGCATTTT
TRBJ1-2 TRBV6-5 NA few CASTKTGYNYGYTF TGTGCCAGCACTAAAACGGGTTATAACTATGGCTACACCTTC
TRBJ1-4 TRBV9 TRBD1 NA CASQISGGSTNEKLFF TGTGCCAGCCAAATTTCAGGGGGGTCTACTAATGAAAAACTGTTTTTT
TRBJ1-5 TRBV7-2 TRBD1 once CASAPGQGGQPQHF TGTGCCAGTGCCCCAGGACAGGGGGGTCAGCCCCAGCATTTT
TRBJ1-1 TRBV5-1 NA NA CASSLYGAGTEAFF TGCGCCAGCAGCTTGTATGGGGCGGGGACTGAAGCTTTCTTT
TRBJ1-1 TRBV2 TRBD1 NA CASRADRGAEGFF TGTGCCAGCAGGGCCGACAGGGGTGCGGAAGGTTTCTTT
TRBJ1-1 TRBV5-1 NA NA CASSLGRTTGVNTEAFF TGCGCCAGCAGCTTGGGTCGGACGACGGGGGTAAACACTGAAGCTTTCTTT
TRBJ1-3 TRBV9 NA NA CASSSSTGLENTIYF TGTGCCAGCAGCTCTTCTACGGGTTTGGAAAACACCATATATTTT